This TCR beta chain was captured in a study of patients and donors after allogeneic stem cell transplantation. The germline V and J ends were trimmed by 0 bases and 0 bases, with 9 bases remaining between them. The germline V gene has CDR1 SGDLS and CDR2 YYNGEE. This CDR3 has 16 amino acids. The table lists this clonotype with a few counts. TCRdb re-called the RT-PCR reads with MiXCR, one entry per CDR3 protein. The sample consists of 900,000 to 1,000,000 distinct CDR3 sequences, approximately 18% of them appearing once. The rearrangement uses TRBV9 and TRBJ2-2, with unresolved D. This receptor was taken from a human donor who was either an allogeneic HSCT recipient or a stem cell or donor lymphocyte infusion donor (not recorded which). It is not recorded whose cells these are; they may come from a transplant donor. Source material: blood, either unsorted or a sorted T cell fraction (not recorded which). This CDR3 is CASSVGGSPNTGELFF. The CDR3 DNA sequence: TGTGCCAGCAGCGTAGGAGGCAGCCCGAACACCGGGGAGCTGTTTTTT.